Shown below are 9 T cell receptor beta chains from a single sample sequenced in a study of T cells in Graves' hyperthyroidism and ophthalmopathy. Researchers amplified the TCR beta CDR3 regions from RNA transcripts. With the HTBI primer set, the TCR CDR3 went through a first round of RT-PCR. TCRdb redid the calling of the multiplex PCR reads with MiXCR, one entry per CDR3 protein. The sample lists hundreds of thousands of distinct CDR3 sequences, roughly 24% occurring once. The specimen sequenced was blood. The receptor set was obtained from a woman aged 30 to 39 with Graves' ophthalmopathy.

This clonotype was counted ten times or more. The CDR3 here is CASSHRTGSYEQYF. The DNA of the CDR3 is TGTGCCAGCAGCCACCGGACAGGGAGCTACGAGCAGTACTTC. V and J are TRBV3-1 and TRBJ2-7; 8 nucleotides align to TRBD1. V lost 3 bases to trimming and J lost 3 bases; unmatched junction nucleotides: 4. This CDR3 is 14 amino acids long. CDR1 LGHDT and CDR2 YNNKEL come from the germline V gene (reference sequence).

The table lists this clonotype with a count of one. This sequence joins TRBV20-1 and TRBJ1-3; D may be TRBD1 (5 bases). The V end lost 3 bases, the J end lost 8 bases, and 14 bases lay between the germline ends. This CDR3 is 13 amino acids long. CDR1 DFQATT and CDR2 SNEGSKA come from the germline V gene (reference sequence). The CDR3 loop reads CSARKRRADTIYF. CDR3 nucleotide sequence: TGCAGTGCTAGGAAGCGCAGGGCGGACACCATATATTTT.

Ten or more counts support this clonotype. This sequence joins TRBV6-2 or TRBV6-3 and TRBJ1-2; no reliable D call. Germline-derived CDR1 and CDR2 are MNHEY and SVGEGT. The V gene lost 0 bases and the J gene lost 8 bases, with 7 bases spanning the gap. The CDR3 has 12 amino acids. The CDR3 coding sequence is TGTGCCAGCAGTTACTCGACCCCCGGCTACACCTTC. This codes for CASSYSTPGYTF.

This clonotype appeared many times. This may come from a read error, since a much larger clone is one base off. This chain links TRBV6-5 with TRBJ1-1; D is unclear. The CDR3 runs to 13 residues. Trimming pared 0 bases from V and 1 base from J, leaving 3 bases between. From germline, CDR1 is MNHEY and CDR2 SVGAGI. CDR3 in amino acids: CASSYSKNTEAFF. Here the CDR3 DNA reads TGTGCCAGCAGTTACTCGAAGAACACTGAAGCTTTCTTT.

This clonotype was counted between two and nine times. V usage is TRBV28 and J usage is TRBJ1-5; D may be TRBD1 (5 bases). The CDR3 extends over 15 amino acids. Trimming left V 2 bases short and J 4 bases short, with 12 bases between. The germline gives CDR1 MDHEN, CDR2 SYDVKM. The CDR3 nucleotides read TGTGCCAGCAGTTTAAGGATGGGGGTTAATCAGCCCCAGCATTTT. The encoded protein is CASSLRMGVNQPQHF.

This clonotype came up many times. This chain uses TRBV20-1 with TRBJ1-2; D gene uncertain. Trimming removed 3 bases at V and 0 bases at J, with 11 bases between. CDR3 length equals 14 residues. Germline V gives CDR1 DFQATT, CDR2 SNEGSKA (reference sequence). This CDR3 is CSASSGGTNYGYTF. The DNA of the CDR3 is TGCAGTGCTAGCTCTGGCGGTACTAACTATGGCTACACCTTC.

This clonotype was observed a few times. The rearrangement joins TRBV6-2 or TRBV6-3 to TRBJ2-2; D is ambiguous. V shed 2 bases and J shed 1 base, with 29 bases lying between them. Per germline, CDR1 MNHEY and CDR2 SVGEGT. CDR3 length equals 22 residues. CDR3 loop: CASSYRAPSAPTPQLNTGELFF. CDR3 nucleotides: TGTGCCAGCAGTTACCGGGCCCCGTCAGCACCCACCCCGCAATTGAACACCGGGGAGCTGTTTTTT.

This clonotype was detected only a few times. In nucleotides, the CDR3 is TGTGCCACCAGCAGAGATGTTAAGCGGGGCACCGAGCAGTACTTC. It encodes CATSRDVKRGTEQYF. The chain recombines TRBV15 with TRBJ2-7, with TRBD2 matching over 7 bases. This CDR3 comprises 15 residues. J gave up 6 bases and V 0 bases, and 8 bases lay outside the gene matches. The germline V gene encodes CDR1 LNHNV and CDR2 YYDKDF (reference sequence).

This clonotype was recorded many times. The chain links TRBV6-2 or TRBV6-3 to TRBJ2-7; TRBD1 matches at 7 bases. The trim removed 4 bases at V and 5 bases at J, leaving 14 bases unmatched. The CDR3 length is 16 residues. CDR1 and CDR2 (germline): MNHEY, SVGEGT. CDR3 coding DNA: TGTGCCAGCAGTTCGTCCGCGCGCGACAGGGCCAACGAGCAGTACTTC. Translation gives CASSSSARDRANEQYF.